This T cell receptor beta chain appears in the sequencing data of a study of blood T cell repertoires in COVID-19. This clone appeared a few times. The CDR3 consists of 17 residues. Looked up from germline, CDR1 is KGHSH and CDR2 is LQKENI. V gave up 1 base and J gave up 7 bases, with 20 bases separating them. Repertoires were generated with immunoSEQ multiplex PCR, while TCRdb's copy carries only in-frame clones and drops some. This table has 85,000 to 110,000 clones, approximately 89% appearing once. The chain links TRBV18 to TRBJ2-1; TRBD1 is a possible D gene (6 bases). The material sequenced was peripheral blood. This clonotype was obtained from a woman aged 80 or over in a cohort sampled during active COVID-19. CDR3: CASSPQRTALLGNEQFF. CDR3 in DNA: TGTGCCAGCTCACCACAAAGGACAGCCCTTCTGGGGAATGAGCAGTTCTTC.